This T cell receptor beta chain was found in a study of T cell clonotyping in hematopoietic cell transplantation. Findings of the study overall: Cells were unsorted, so CD4 and CD8 contributions were not separated. After transplant, recipient diversity fell while pathologically expanded clonotypes grew through day 180. Graft donor and pretransplant recipient Inverse Simpson Index values predicted broader posttransplant TCR diversity. Few recipient clonotypes overlapped donors; over 95% were de novo at given depth.

In regard to this clone: Its antigen is not known.

Per the germline V gene, CDR1 is MNHNS and CDR2 is SASEGT. CDR3 length equals 16 residues. J lost 4 bases, V lost 5 bases, and 8 bases had no gene match. TCRdb keeps only in-frame clones here, not all; method: immunoSEQ multiplex PCR. The profile shows several thousand clones, about 80% of them singletons. The TCR was taken from a female patient between 50 and 59 years old who had an allogeneic stem cell transplant from a related donor, so the T cells may come from the graft donor. Some clones in this sample may be carry-over from other donors' samples. The chain joins TRBV6-1 to TRBJ1-6; 7 nucleotides match TRBD1. Sequencing was performed on peripheral blood mononuclear cells, taken 180 days after allogeneic stem cell transplant. The DNA for the CDR3 is TGTGCCAGCAGTAAAGGGGGCGGGGGATATAATTCACCCCTCCACTTT. Encoded protein: CASSKGGGGYNSPLHF.